This passage covers 28 T cell receptor beta chains from one sample sequenced in a study of T cell clonotyping in hematopoietic cell transplantation. TCRdb's copy holds only in-frame clones and misses some; the assay was immunoSEQ multiplex PCR. The data show roughly 9,000 clones, 85% seen once. Material: PBMCs, obtained 180 days after allogeneic stem cell transplant. The receptors here all came from a female patient in her 30s who had an allogeneic stem cell transplant, so the T cells may come from the graft donor. Some clones in this sample may be carry-over from other donors' samples.

About this clone itself: The sample has other DNA sequences that encode this CDR3 too. The chain carries TRBV4-3 and TRBJ2-5; 11 positions agree with TRBD2. From germline, CDR1 is LGHNA and CDR2 YSLEER. This CDR3 contains 17 residues. The trim removed 0 bases at V and 2 bases at J, leaving 5 bases unmatched. CDR3 DNA sequence: TGCGCCAGCAGCCAAGAGGGTAGCGGGGGGGGGCAAGAGACCCAGTACTTC. Amino acids: CASSQEGSGGGQETQYF.

The V gene is TRBV4-3, the J gene TRBJ1-5; no definite D call. There are 16 residues in the CDR3. Per germline, CDR1 LGHNA and CDR2 YSLEER. V lost 0 bases and J 4 bases, leaving 13 bases between the germline ends. The CDR3 is CASSQDTIGTNQPQHF. DNA for the CDR3: TGCGCCAGCAGCCAAGATACGATTGGCACGAATCAGCCCCAGCATTTT.

This sequence joins TRBV30 and TRBJ1-1, with D uncertain. V was shortened by 0 bases and J by 4 bases, with 9 bases between the two germline ends. The CDR3 has 13 amino acids. CDR1 is GTSNPN and CDR2 is SVGIG in the germline V gene (reference sequence). In DNA form, the CDR3 reads TGTGCCTGGAGTGTATCCAGAATCACTGAAGCTTTCTTT. Its protein is CAWSVSRITEAFF.

This sequence joins TRBV18 and TRBJ2-3; no reliable D call. V was shortened by 2 bases and J by 3 bases, with 6 bases between the two germline ends. The germline V gene has CDR1 KGHSH and CDR2 LQKENI. There are 13 residues in the CDR3. The CDR3 sequence is CASSPGLTDTQYF. The CDR3 nucleotides read TGTGCCAGCTCACCAGGGTTAACAGATACGCAGTATTTT.

J is TRBJ1-1 and V is TRBV4-1; no reliable D call. The germline CDR1 and CDR2 sequences are MGHRA and YSYEKL. The CDR3 contains 15 residues. Between the trimmed V and J ends, which lost 1 base and 3 bases, there was a span of 12 bases. The CDR3 sequence: CASSQGDAGDTEAFF. DNA of the CDR3: TGCGCCAGCAGCCAAGGAGATGCTGGGGACACTGAAGCTTTCTTT.

The chain recombines TRBV7-9 with TRBJ2-5, with 7 bases matching TRBD2. Trimming removed 5 bases from V and 1 base from J; junction bases left unmatched: 10. From germline, CDR1 is SEHNR and CDR2 FQNEAQ (reference sequence). CDR3 length: 16 amino acids. In nucleotides, the CDR3 is TGTGCCAGCAGCCCTCGGGGGGTCCTGTCCCAAGAGACCCAGTACTTC. It specifies CASSPRGVLSQETQYF.

Of note for this clone: An end of the junction differs from the germline gene, which may be a read error. The chain employs TRBV18 and TRBJ1-3; D may be TRBD1 (6 bases). CDR1 is KGHSH and CDR2 is LQKENI in the germline V gene. The CDR3 loop spans 16 amino acids. The CDR3 DNA sequence: TGTGCCAGCTCCCCACGGGCCACAGGGCGTGGAAACACCATATATTTT. Residues: CASSPRATGRGNTIYF. Complete variable domain (other parts from reference TRBV18 and TRBJ1-3): NAGVMQNPRHLVRRRGQEARLRCSPMKGHSHVYWYRQLPEEGLKFMVYLQKENIIDESGMPKERFSAEFPKEGPSILRIQQVVRGDSAAYFCASSPRATGRGNTIYFGEGSWLTVV.

As regards this clone: The same CDR3 is also encoded by other DNA sequences in this sample. The V gene is TRBV18, the J gene TRBJ1-5; the D gene is possibly TRBD1 (6 bases). V lost 3 bases and J 4 bases, leaving 10 bases between the germline ends. The CDR3 length is 14 residues. Germline assignment: CDR1 KGHSH and CDR2 LQKENI. This CDR3 reads CASSPGGRNQPQHF. CDR3 coding DNA: TGTGCCAGCTCACCCGGGGGGCGGAATCAGCCCCAGCATTTT.

V usage is TRBV5-5 and J usage is TRBJ1-2; no definite D call. CDR3 length equals 12 residues. V lost 1 base, J lost 6 bases, and 7 bases lay in between. Germline V gene sequence: CDR1 SGHKS, CDR2 YYEKEE (reference sequence). The CDR3 bases are TGTGCCAGCAGCTTGAGGGAGGATGGCTACACCTTC. Amino acid sequence: CASSLREDGYTF.

CDR3 nucleotides: TGCGCCAGCAGCCGGCGCGGCACAGATACGCAGTATTTT. Its protein is CASSRRGTDTQYF. The chain links TRBV4-3 to TRBJ2-3, with D hard to call. Germline CDR1 and CDR2: LGHNA and YSLEER. CDR3 size: 13 residues. Trimming left V 4 bases short and J 1 base short, with 6 bases between.

V usage is TRBV30 and J usage is TRBJ2-1; 8 bases align to TRBD1. The CDR3 loop spans 10 amino acids. Germline V gene data show CDR1 as GTSNPN and CDR2 as SVGIG (reference sequence). The trim removed 5 bases at V and 14 bases at J, leaving 5 bases unmatched. This CDR3 reads CAWSGQGKFF. In DNA form, the CDR3 reads TGTGCCTGGTCCGGACAGGGCAAGTTCTTC.

The chain joins TRBV21-1 to TRBJ2-5; no check of the table's D call, TRBD2, against the DNA was made. TRBV21-1 corresponds to a pseudogene. The CDR3 covers 18 residues. Here the CDR3 DNA reads TGTGCCAGCAGCAGGGCGAGCGGGGGGCGAATGGGCCAAGAGACCCAGTACTTC. Its translation is CASSRASGGRMGQETQYF.

The chain recombines TRBV4-1 with TRBJ1-2; D is unresolved. Germline CDR1 reads MGHRA; CDR2 reads YSYEKL. CDR3 length: 13 residues. Trimming took off 4 bases at V and 7 bases at J, with 13 bases between the two ends. CDR3 amino acids: CASSLEGVRGYTF. The CDR3 region has the DNA TGCGCCAGCAGCCTCGAGGGCGTACGTGGCTACACCTTC.

The chain has TRBV29-1 and TRBJ2-6, with a possible D match to TRBD2 (6 bases). The CDR3 runs to 14 residues. V gave up 3 bases and J gave up 0 bases, with 6 bases separating them. CDR1 is SQVTM and CDR2 is ANQGSEA in the germline V gene. The DNA for the CDR3 is TGCAGCGTTGAGGGGGGCTCTGGGGCCAACGTCCTGACTTTC. Translated: CSVEGGSGANVLTF.

The chain carries TRBV7-8 and TRBJ2-7; D is possibly TRBD2 (6 bases). The germline V gene encodes CDR1 SGHVS and CDR2 FQNEAQ. This CDR3 has 14 residues. Trimming took off 5 bases at V and 4 bases at J, with 15 bases between the two ends. The CDR3 is CASSPAPGVYEQYF. CDR3 bases: TGTGCCAGCAGCCCCGCCCCGGGGGTATACGAGCAGTACTTC.

V is TRBV9 and J is TRBJ1-2, with no clear D. Trimming pared 4 bases from V and 6 bases from J, leaving 13 bases between. The germline V gene has CDR1 SGDLS and CDR2 YYNGEE. The CDR3 covers 13 residues. This CDR3 reads CASSPGPIDGYTF. As DNA, the CDR3 is TGTGCCAGCAGCCCCGGACCGATAGATGGCTACACCTTC.

In this sample, this clone turned up once. The V gene is TRBV5-1, the J gene TRBJ1-2; 7 bases are a match to TRBD1. Trimming cost V 4 bases and J 7 bases; bases outside gene matches: 10. CDR1 and CDR2 (germline): SGHRS, YFSETQ. CDR3 size: 14 residues. The chain's CDR3 is CASSHPGQPRGYTF. Here the CDR3 DNA reads TGCGCCAGCAGCCACCCGGGACAGCCTCGTGGCTACACCTTC.

The chain combines TRBV19 with TRBJ1-2; a weak D match, TRBD1 (5 bases). The V gene lost 5 bases and the J gene lost 7 bases, with 17 bases spanning the gap. This CDR3 is 14 amino acids long. The germline V gene has CDR1 LNHDA and CDR2 SQIVND (reference sequence). The CDR3 DNA sequence: TGTGCCAGTAGTTGGACGGACAACGGCTTTGGCTACACCTTC. Encoded protein: CASSWTDNGFGYTF.

This chain uses TRBV29-1 with TRBJ1-1; 7 bases match TRBD1. The germline CDR1 and CDR2 sequences are SQVTM and ANQGSEA. The J segment lost 6 bases and the V segment lost 7 bases, leaving 8 bases of the junction unmatched. The CDR3 is made up of 12 amino acids. The chain's CDR3 is CSAAGGRAEAFF. In DNA, the CDR3 is TGCAGCGCTGCAGGGGGTCGGGCTGAAGCTTTCTTT.

This chain uses TRBV6-5 with TRBJ1-5, with D hard to call. The CDR3 runs to 15 residues. Trimming removed 5 bases at V and 5 bases at J, with 16 bases between. Germline V gene sequence: CDR1 MNHEY, CDR2 SVGAGI. The CDR3 DNA sequence: TGTGCCAGCAGTCCACTCGGGCAGGCGGATCAGCCCCAGCATTTT. Translation gives CASSPLGQADQPQHF.

V and J are TRBV5-1 and TRBJ2-7, with TRBD1 identical over 9 bases. CDR3 length equals 16 residues. Germline-derived CDR1 and CDR2 are SGHRS and YFSETQ. V gave up 4 bases and J gave up 0 bases; unmatched junction bases: 8. The CDR3 region has the DNA TGCGCCAGCAGCCCTGGAAGGGGACAGGGCTCCTACGAGCAGTACTTC. It codes for CASSPGRGQGSYEQYF.

The chain recombines TRBV4-3 with TRBJ1-1; possible D gene TRBD1, 5 bases. From germline, CDR1 is LGHNA and CDR2 YSLEER. CDR3 length: 13 residues. The germline V and J ends were trimmed by 3 bases and 10 bases, with 15 bases remaining between them. For the CDR3, the DNA is TGCGCCAGCAGCCACTCAGGGTACGTCGCAGCTTTCTTT. Translation gives CASSHSGYVAAFF.

The genes are TRBV5-1 and TRBJ1-2; D unresolved. Per the germline V gene, CDR1 is SGHRS and CDR2 is YFSETQ. Between the trimmed V and J ends, which lost 4 bases and 3 bases, there was a span of 10 bases. This CDR3 comprises 13 residues. CDR3 sequence: CASSPTAYYGYTF. CDR3 nucleotide sequence: TGCGCCAGCAGCCCGACGGCTTACTATGGCTACACCTTC.

J is TRBJ1-5 and V is TRBV6-1; D ambiguous. The CDR3 is made up of 12 amino acids. V gave up 10 bases and J gave up 7 bases, with 14 bases separating them. The germline gives CDR1 MNHNS, CDR2 SASEGT. Here the CDR3 reads CATGREGQPQHF. As DNA, the CDR3 is TGTGCCACCGGTAGGGAAGGGCAGCCCCAGCATTTT.

The chain couples TRBV25-1 to TRBJ2-3, with D possibly being TRBD1 (5 bases). The V gene lost 5 bases and the J gene lost 4 bases, with 13 bases spanning the gap. Germline CDR1 MGHDK, CDR2 SYGVNS. The CDR3 has 14 amino acids. The CDR3 DNA reads TGTGCCAGCAGTCGGCATGGGGCCTCAGATACGCAGTATTTT. The encoded protein is CASSRHGASDTQYF.

The chain carries TRBV6-1 and TRBJ2-2; no definite D call. V lost 2 bases and J lost 3, with 4 bases in between. The length of the CDR3 is 13 residues. The germline CDR1 and CDR2 sequences are MNHNS and SASEGT. The CDR3 loop is CASSEQDTGELFF. Written as DNA, the CDR3 is TGTGCCAGCAGTGAACAGGACACCGGGGAGCTGTTTTTT.

The chain recombines TRBV9 with TRBJ2-1; TRBD2 matches at 8 bases. V dropped 3 bases and J dropped 0; count of bases not matched to a gene: 11. Germline V lookup: CDR1 SGDLS, CDR2 YYNGEE. The CDR3 length is 18 residues. DNA of the CDR3: TGTGCCAGCAGCGATAGTGAGACTAGCGTTTACTCCTACAATGAGCAGTTCTTC. Its translation: CASSDSETSVYSYNEQFF.

The chain links TRBV5-1 to TRBJ1-5, with a possible D match to TRBD1 (5 bases). This CDR3 is 13 amino acids long. CDR1 and CDR2 from the germline V gene are SGHRS and YFSETQ. Trimming took 2 bases from V and 8 from J, leaving 11 bases between them. Written as DNA, the CDR3 is TGCGCCAGCAGCTTAGGGGTCGAGGAGCCCCAGCATTTT. It yields the protein CASSLGVEEPQHF.